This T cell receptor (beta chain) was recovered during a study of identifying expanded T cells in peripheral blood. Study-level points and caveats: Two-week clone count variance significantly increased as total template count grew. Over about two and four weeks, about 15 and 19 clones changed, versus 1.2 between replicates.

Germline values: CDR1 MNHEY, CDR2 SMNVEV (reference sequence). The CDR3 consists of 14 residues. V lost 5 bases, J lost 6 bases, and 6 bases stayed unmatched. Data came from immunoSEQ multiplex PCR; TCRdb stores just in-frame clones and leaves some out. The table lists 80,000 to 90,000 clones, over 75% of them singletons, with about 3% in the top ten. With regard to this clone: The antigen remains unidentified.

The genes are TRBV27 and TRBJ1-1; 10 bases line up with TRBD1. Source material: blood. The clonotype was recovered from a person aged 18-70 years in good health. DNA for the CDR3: TGTGCCAGCAGTCCGTACGGGACAGGGGCTGAAGCTTTCTTT. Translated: CASSPYGTGAEAFF.